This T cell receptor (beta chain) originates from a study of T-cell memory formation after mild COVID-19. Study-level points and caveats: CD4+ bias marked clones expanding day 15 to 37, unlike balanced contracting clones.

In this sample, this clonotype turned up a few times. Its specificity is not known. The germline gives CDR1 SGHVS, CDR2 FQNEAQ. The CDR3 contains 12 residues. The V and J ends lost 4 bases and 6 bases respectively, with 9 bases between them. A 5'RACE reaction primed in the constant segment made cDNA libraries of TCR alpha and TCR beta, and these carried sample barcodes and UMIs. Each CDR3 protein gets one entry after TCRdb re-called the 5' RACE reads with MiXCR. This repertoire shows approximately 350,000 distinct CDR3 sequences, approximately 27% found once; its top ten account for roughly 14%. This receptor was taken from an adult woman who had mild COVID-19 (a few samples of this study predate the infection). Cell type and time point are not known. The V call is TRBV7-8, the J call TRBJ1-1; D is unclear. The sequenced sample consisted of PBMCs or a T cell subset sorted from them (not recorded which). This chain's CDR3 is CASSSLLPEAFF. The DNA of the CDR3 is TGTGCCAGCAGCTCGCTCCTCCCTGAAGCTTTCTTT.